This TCR beta chain was sequenced in a study of identical twins. Per germline, CDR1 SGHKS and CDR2 YYEKEE (reference sequence). The CDR3 totals 14 residues. V was pared by 4 bases and J by 5 bases, with 14 bases between. Using its own MiXCR run on the 5' RACE reads, TCRdb lists one record per CDR3 protein. The sample has hundreds of thousands of distinct CDR3 sequences; approximately 20% are singletons. The sample was also reused in another study, on yellow fever vaccine responses in identical twins.

The TCR originated in a woman aged 18-29 years in good health. This chain uses TRBV5-5 with TRBJ2-3; D remains unclear. Input material: CD4+ T cells sorted from blood. Written as DNA, the CDR3 is TGTGCCAGCAGCGCCGGGTCCACGGGAGATACGCAGTATTTT. Translation: CASSAGSTGDTQYF.